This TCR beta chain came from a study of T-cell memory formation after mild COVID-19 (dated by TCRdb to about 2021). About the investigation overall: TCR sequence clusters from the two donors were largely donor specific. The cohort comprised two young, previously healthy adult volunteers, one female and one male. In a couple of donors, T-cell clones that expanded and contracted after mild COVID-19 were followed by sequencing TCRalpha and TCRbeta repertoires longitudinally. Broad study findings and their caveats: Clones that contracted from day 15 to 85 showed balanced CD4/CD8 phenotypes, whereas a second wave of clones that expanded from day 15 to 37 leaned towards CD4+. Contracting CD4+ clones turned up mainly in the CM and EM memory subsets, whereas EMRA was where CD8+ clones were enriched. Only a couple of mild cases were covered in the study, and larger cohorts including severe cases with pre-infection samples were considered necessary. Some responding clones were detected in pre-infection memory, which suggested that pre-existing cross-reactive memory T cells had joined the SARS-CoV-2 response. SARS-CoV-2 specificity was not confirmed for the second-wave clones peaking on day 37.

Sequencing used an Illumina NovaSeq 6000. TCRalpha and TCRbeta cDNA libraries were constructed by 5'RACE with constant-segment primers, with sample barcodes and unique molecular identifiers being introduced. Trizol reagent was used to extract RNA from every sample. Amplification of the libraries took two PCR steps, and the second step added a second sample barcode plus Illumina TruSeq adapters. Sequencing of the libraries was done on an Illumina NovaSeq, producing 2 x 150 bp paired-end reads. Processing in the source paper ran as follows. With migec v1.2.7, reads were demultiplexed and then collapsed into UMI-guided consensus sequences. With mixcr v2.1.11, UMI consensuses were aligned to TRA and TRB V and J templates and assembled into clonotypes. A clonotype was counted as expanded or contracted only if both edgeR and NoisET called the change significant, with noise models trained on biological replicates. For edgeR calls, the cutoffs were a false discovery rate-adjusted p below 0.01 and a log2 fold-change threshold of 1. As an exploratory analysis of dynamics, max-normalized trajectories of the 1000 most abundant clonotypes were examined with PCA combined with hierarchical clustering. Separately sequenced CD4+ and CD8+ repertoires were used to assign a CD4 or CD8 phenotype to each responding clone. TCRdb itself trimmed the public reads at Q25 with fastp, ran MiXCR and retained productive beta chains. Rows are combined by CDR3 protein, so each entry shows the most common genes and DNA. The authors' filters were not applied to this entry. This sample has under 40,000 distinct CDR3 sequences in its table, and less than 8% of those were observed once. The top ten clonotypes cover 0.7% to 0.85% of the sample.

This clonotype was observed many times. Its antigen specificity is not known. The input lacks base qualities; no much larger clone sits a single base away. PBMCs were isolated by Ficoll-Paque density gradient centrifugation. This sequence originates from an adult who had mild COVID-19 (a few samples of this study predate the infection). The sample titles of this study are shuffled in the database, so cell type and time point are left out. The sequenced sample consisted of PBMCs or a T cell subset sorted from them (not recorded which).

The CDR3 protein sequence reads: CASSEAVRTGKAFF. The sequenced DNA is TGTGCCAGCAGTGAAGCTGTCAGGACAGGGAAGGCTTTCTTT. This receptor chain uses TRBV6-1 and TRBJ1-1, and 8 junctional nucleotides match TRBD1. Via the germline V gene, CDR1 is MNHNS and CDR2 SASEGT. V trim: 0 bases; J trim: 11 bases; unmatched bases: 8. The CDR3 runs 14 amino acids, cysteine and phenylalanine included. Only the CDR3 DNA stays, 42 bases, in frame from base 1.